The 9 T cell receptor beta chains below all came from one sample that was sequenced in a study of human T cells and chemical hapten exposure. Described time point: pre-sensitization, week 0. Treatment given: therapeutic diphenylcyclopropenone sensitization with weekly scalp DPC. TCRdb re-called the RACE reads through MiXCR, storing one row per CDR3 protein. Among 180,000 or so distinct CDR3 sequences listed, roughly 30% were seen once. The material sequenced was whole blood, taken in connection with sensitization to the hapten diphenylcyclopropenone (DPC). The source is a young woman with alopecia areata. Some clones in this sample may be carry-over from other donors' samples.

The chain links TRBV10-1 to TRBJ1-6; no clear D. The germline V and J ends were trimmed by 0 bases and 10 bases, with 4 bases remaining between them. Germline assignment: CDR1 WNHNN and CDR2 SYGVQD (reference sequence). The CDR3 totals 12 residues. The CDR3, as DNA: TGCGCCAGCAGTGAGTCGGGATCACCCCTCCACTTT. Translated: CASSESGSPLHF.

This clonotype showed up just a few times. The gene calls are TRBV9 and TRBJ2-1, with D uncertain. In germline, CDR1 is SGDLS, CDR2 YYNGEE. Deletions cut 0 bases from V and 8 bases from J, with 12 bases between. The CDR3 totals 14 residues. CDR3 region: CASSVGALLDEQFF. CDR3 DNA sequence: TGTGCCAGCAGCGTAGGGGCTTTGTTGGATGAGCAGTTCTTC.

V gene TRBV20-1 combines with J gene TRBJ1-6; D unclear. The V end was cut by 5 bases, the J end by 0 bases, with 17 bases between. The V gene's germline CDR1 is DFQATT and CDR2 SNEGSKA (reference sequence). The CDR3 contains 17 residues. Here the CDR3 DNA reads TGCAGTGCTCCTGAGGTGACTTCAAGCTCCTATAATTCACCCCTCCACTTT. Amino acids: CSAPEVTSSSYNSPLHF.

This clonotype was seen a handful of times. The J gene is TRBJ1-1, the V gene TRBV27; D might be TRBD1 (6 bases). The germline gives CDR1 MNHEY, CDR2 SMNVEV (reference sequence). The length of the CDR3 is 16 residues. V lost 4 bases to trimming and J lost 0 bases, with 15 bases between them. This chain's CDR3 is CASSSSRQVMNTEAFF. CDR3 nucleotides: TGTGCCAGCAGTTCCTCCCGACAGGTGATGAACACTGAAGCTTTCTTT.

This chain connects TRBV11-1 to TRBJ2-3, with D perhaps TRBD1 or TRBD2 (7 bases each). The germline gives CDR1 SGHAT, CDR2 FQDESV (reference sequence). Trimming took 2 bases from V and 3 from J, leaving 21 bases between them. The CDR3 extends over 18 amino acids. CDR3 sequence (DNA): TGTGCCAGCAGCTTAAGGCCCTTGGGAGGGGGCGAAACAGATACGCAGTATTTT. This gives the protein CASSLRPLGGGETDTQYF. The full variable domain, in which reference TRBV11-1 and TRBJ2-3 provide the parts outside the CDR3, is EAEVAQSPRYKITEKSQAVAFWCDPISGHATLYWYRQILGQGPELLVQFQDESVVDDSQLPKDRFSAERLKGVDSTLKIQPAELGDSAMYLCASSLRPLGGGETDTQYFGPGTRLTVL.

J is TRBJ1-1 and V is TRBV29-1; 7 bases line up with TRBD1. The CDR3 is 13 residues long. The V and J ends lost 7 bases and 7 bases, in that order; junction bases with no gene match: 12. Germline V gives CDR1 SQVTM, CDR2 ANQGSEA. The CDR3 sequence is CSGKADRLGEAFF. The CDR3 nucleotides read TGCAGCGGAAAAGCGGACAGGTTGGGTGAAGCTTTCTTT.

The CDR3: CAIRTGAENSPLHF. DNA of the CDR3: TGTGCCATTCGGACAGGGGCTGAAAATTCACCCCTCCACTTT. The V and J genes are TRBV10-3 and TRBJ1-6, with TRBD1 matching over 9 bases. Germline values: CDR1 ENHRY, CDR2 SYGVKD. Germline trimming cut 9 bases from V and 7 bases from J; bases unmatched to any gene: 7. CDR3 size: 14 residues.

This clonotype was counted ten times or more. The CDR3 spells CSARPSNQPQHF. DNA of the CDR3: TGCAGTGCTAGACCCAGCAATCAGCCCCAGCATTTT. This rearrangement joins TRBV20-1 to TRBJ1-5, with D uncertain. CDR3 length equals 12 residues. V was clipped by 2 bases and J by 1 base, with 3 bases between them. Germline V lookup: CDR1 DFQATT, CDR2 SNEGSKA (reference sequence).

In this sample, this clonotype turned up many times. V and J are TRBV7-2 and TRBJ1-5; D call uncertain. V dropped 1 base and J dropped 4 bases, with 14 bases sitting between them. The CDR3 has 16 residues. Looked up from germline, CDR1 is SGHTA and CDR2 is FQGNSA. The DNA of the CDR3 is TGTGCCAGCAGCTTAGACAACCGGGCGGGTAATCAGCCCCAGCATTTT. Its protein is CASSLDNRAGNQPQHF.